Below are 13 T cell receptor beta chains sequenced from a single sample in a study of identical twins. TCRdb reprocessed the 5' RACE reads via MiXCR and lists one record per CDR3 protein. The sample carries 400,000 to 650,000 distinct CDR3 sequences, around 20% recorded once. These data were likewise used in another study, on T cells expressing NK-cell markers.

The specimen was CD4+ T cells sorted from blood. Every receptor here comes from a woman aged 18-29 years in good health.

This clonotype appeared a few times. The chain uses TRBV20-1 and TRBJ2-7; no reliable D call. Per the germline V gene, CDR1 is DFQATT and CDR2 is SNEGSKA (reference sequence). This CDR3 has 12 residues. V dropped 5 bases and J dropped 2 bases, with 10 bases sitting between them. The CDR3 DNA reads TGCAGTGCTGAGGACGGACCCTACGAGCAGTACTTC. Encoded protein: CSAEDGPYEQYF.

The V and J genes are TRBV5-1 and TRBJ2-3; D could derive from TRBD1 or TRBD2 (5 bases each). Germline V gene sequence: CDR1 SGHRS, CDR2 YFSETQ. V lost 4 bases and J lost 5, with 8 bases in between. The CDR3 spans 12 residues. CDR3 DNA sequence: TGCGCCAGCAGCGGGGGAAGAGATACGCAGTATTTT. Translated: CASSGGRDTQYF.

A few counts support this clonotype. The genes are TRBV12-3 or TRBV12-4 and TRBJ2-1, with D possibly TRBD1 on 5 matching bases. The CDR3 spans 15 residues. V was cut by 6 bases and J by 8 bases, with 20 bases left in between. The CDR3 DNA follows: TGTGCCAGCAGCTACAGGAGTGGAATGGGCGATGAGCAGTTCTTC. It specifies CASSYRSGMGDEQFF.

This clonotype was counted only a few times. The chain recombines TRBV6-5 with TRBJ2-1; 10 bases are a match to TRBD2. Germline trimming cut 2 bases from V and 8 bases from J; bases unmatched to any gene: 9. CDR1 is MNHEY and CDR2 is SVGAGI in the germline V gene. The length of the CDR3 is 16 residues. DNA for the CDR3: TGTGCCAGCAGTTACCCGCCAGCGGGAGGGGGCGATGAGCAGTTCTTC. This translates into CASSYPPAGGGDEQFF.

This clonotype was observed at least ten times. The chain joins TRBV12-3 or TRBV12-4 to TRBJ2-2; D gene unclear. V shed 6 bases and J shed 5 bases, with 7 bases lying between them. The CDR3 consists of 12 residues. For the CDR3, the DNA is TGTGCCAGCAGACTCGGGACCGGGGAGCTGTTTTTT. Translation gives CASRLGTGELFF.

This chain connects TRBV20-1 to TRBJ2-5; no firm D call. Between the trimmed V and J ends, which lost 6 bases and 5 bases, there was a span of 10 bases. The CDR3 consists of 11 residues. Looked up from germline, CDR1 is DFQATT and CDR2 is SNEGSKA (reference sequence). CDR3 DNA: TGCAGTGCACAGCTCGGCGAGACCCAGTACTTC. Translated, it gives CSAQLGETQYF.

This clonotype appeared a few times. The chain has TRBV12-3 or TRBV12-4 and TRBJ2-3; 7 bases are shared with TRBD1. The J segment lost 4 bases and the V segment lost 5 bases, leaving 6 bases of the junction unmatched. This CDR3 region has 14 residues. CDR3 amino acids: CASSPDRSSDTQYF. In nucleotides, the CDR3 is TGTGCCAGCAGTCCGGACAGGTCATCAGATACGCAGTATTTT.

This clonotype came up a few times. The CDR3 region has the DNA TGCAGCGTTCACAATATGAACACTGAAGCTTTCTTT. Protein sequence: CSVHNMNTEAFF. V and J are TRBV29-1 and TRBJ1-1; no definite D call. From germline, CDR1 is SQVTM and CDR2 ANQGSEA. The V gene lost 5 bases and the J gene lost 0 bases, with 7 bases spanning the gap. The CDR3 is 12 amino acids.

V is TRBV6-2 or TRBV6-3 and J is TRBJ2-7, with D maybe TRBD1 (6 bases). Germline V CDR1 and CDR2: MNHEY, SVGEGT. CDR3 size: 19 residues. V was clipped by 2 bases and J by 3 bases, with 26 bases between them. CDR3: CASSYGRDTSDPQDYEQYF. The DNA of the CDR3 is TGTGCCAGCAGTTACGGTCGGGACACATCCGACCCACAAGACTACGAGCAGTACTTC.

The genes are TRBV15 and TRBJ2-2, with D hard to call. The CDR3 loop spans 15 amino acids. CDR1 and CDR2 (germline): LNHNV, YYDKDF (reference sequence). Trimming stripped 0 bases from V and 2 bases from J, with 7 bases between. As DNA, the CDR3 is TGTGCCACCAGCAGAGATCGGCAAAACACCGGGGAGCTGTTTTTT. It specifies CATSRDRQNTGELFF. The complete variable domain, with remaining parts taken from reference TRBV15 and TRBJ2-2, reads DAMVIQNPRYQVTQFGKPVTLSCSQTLNHNVMYWYQQKSSQAPKLLFHYYDKDFNNEADTPDNFQSRRPNTSFCFLDIRSPGLGDTAMYLCATSRDRQNTGELFFGEGSRLTVL.

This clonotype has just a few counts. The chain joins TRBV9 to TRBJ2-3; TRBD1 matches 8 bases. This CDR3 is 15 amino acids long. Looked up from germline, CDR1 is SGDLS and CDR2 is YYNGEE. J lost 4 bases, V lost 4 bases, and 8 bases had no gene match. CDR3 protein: CASSQTGDWADTQYF. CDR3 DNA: TGTGCCAGCAGCCAGACAGGGGATTGGGCAGATACGCAGTATTTT.

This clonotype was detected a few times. CDR3 sequence (DNA): TGTGCCAGCAGTTACTCGACGGCCACCGGGGAGCTGTTTTTT. Amino acid sequence: CASSYSTATGELFF. This chain joins TRBV6-5 and TRBJ2-2, with D uncertain. The CDR3 sequence is 14 residues long. Germline V gene lookup returns CDR1 MNHEY and CDR2 SVGAGI. The V and J ends lost 0 bases and 4 bases respectively, with 6 bases between them.

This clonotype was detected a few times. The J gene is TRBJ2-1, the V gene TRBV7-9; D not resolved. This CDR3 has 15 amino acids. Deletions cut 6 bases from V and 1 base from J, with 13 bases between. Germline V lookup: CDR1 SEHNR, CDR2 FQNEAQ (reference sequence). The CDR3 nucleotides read TGTGCCAGCAGTCCCAGGCGCCCTTCCTACAATGAGCAGTTCTTC. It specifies CASSPRRPSYNEQFF. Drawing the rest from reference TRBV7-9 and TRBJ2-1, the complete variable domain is DTGVSQNPRHKITKRGQNVTFRCDPISEHNRLYWYRQTLGQGPEFLTYFQNEAQLEKSRLLSDRFSAERPKGSFSTLEIQRTEQGDSAMYLCASSPRRPSYNEQFFGPGTRLTVL.